These T cell receptor beta chains were read from a single sample in a study of shared clonotypes between healthy human individuals. Repertoires were generated with immunoSEQ multiplex PCR, while TCRdb's copy carries only in-frame clones and drops some. The sample holds about 2.4 million clones, over 85% seen once. Sequenced: naive CD4+ T cells from PBMCs. These receptors all stem from a man younger than 35 in good health. Some clones in this sample may be carry-over from other donors' samples. The CDR3 runs from the conserved cysteine through the conserved F or W. Each record gives: V gene, D gene, clone size, J gene, CDR3 DNA, CDR3 protein. A D gene is named only where the DNA matches it firmly. The size of a clone is reported for some rows only, either as once, few or many, or as a class for expanded clones.

>TRBV4-1|NA|NA|TRBJ2-7
TGCGCCAGCAGCCAAGATCGTAGCTCTGGCTCCTACGAGCAGTACTTC
CASSQDRSSGSYEQYF
>TRBV7-9|TRBD1|once|TRBJ2-5
TGTGCCAGCAGCCCTCGGGGACAGGGAGAGACCCAGTACTTC
CASSPRGQGETQYF
>TRBV5-4|NA|NA|TRBJ2-7
TGTGCCAGCAGCTTGGACCTAGTGACGGCCCACGAGCAGTACTTC
CASSLDLVTAHEQYF
>TRBV28|NA|NA|TRBJ2-3
TGTGCCAGCAGTTTAGGGGTCGGGACCCCAGCGGATACGCAGTATTTT
CASSLGVGTPADTQYF
>TRBV27|TRBD1|NA|TRBJ2-2
TGTGCCAGCAGGTTGGGACAGGGGGCGCAAAGCACCGGGGAGCTGTTTTTT
CASRLGQGAQSTGELFF
>TRBV9|NA|NA|TRBJ2-3
TGTGCCAGCGGACCAGCGGGTAACACAGATACGCAGTATTTT
CASGPAGNTDTQYF
>TRBV5-4|NA|NA|TRBJ1-1
TGTGCCAGCAGCTCGGGAGCCGGGGACACTGAAGCTTTCTTT
CASSSGAGDTEAFF
>TRBV4-2|TRBD2|NA|TRBJ2-2
TGTGCCAGCAGCCAAGTCTTGGGGCTAGCGGGTCGCACCGGGGAGCTGTTTTTT
CASSQVLGLAGRTGELFF
>TRBV29-1|NA|NA|TRBJ2-2
TGCAGCGTCAAAATGGGACTCGGGCAGGGGGGTTTACACACCGGGGAGCTGTTTTTT
CSVKMGLGQGGLHTGELFF
>TRBV6-1|TRBD1|NA|TRBJ2-6
TGTGCCAGCAGTGATCGACAGGGATCGTCGTCTGGGGCCAACGTCCTGACTTTC
CASSDRQGSSSGANVLTF
>TRBV29-1|NA|NA|TRBJ1-2
TGCAGCGTCGTTGGGGACGGCTCTAACTATGGCTACACCTTC
CSVVGDGSNYGYTF
>TRBV18|NA|NA|TRBJ1-5
TGTGCCAGCTCACCGCCCGGACAGCCTGGGGATGGGCCCCAGCATTTT
CASSPPGQPGDGPQHF
>TRBV5-1|TRBD1|NA|TRBJ1-3
TGCGCCAGCAGAACACAGGGGGCGGCTGGAAACACCATATATTTT
CASRTQGAAGNTIYF
>TRBV29-1|NA|NA|TRBJ2-3
TGCAGCGCTGAGACAGGCACAGATACGCAGTATTTT
CSAETGTDTQYF
>TRBV5-6|TRBD1|NA|TRBJ1-2
TGTGCCAGCAAAGGAGGGACAGGGTATGGCTACACCTTC
CASKGGTGYGYTF
>TRBV7-9|TRBD2|NA|TRBJ2-7
TGTGCCAGCAGCCTACAGCGGGAGAGGGACGAGCAGTACTTC
CASSLQRERDEQYF
>TRBV7-2|NA|NA|TRBJ2-7
TGTGCCAGCAGCTTAGTTAGCGGAGGAGTTTCCTACGAGCAGTACTTC
CASSLVSGGVSYEQYF
>TRBV5-5|NA|NA|TRBJ2-7
TGTGCCAGCAGCCGAACCGGGACTGATTCCTACGAGCAGTACTTC
CASSRTGTDSYEQYF
>TRBV7-3|NA|NA|TRBJ2-5
TGTGCCAGCAGCTCTGGAGAGACCCAGTACTTC
CASSSGETQYF
>TRBV28|NA|NA|TRBJ1-2
TGTGCCAGCAGCGGGGGGGGCGCCGCGAACTATGGCTACACCTTC
CASSGGGAANYGYTF
>TRBV28|NA|NA|TRBJ1-3
TGTGCCAGCAGTTTATGGCCGGTCCCGAGCTCTGGAAACACCATATATTTT
CASSLWPVPSSGNTIYF
>TRBV2|TRBD2|NA|TRBJ2-3
TGTGCCAGCAGGGGGACTAGCGGGAGCGATACGCAGTATTTT
CASRGTSGSDTQYF
>TRBV2|NA|NA|TRBJ2-3
TGTGCCAGCAGTGAATCAGGAGGAGATACGCAGTATTTT
CASSESGGDTQYF
>TRBV7-2|TRBD2|NA|TRBJ2-1
TGTGCCAGCAGCTTACGTAGGACTAGAGGAGAGAATGAGCAGTTCTTC
CASSLRRTRGENEQFF
>TRBV18|NA|once|TRBJ2-7
TGTGCCAGCTCACCGAGACAGGTCGGGTCTCCGGCCGAGCAGTACTTC
CASSPRQVGSPAEQYF
>TRBV7-3|TRBD1|NA|TRBJ2-2
TGTGCCAGCAGCCCTTCCGCGGACAGGGGCACCGGGGAGCTGTTTTTT
CASSPSADRGTGELFF
>TRBV27|NA|NA|TRBJ1-1
TGTGCCAGCAGTCTATTCCGAGCGCTGAACACTGAAGCTTTCTTT
CASSLFRALNTEAFF
>TRBV19|NA|NA|TRBJ2-1
TGTGCCAGTACCCCCTCCGAGAAGGTGCACAATGAGCAGTTCTTC
CASTPSEKVHNEQFF
>TRBV2|NA|NA|TRBJ2-7
TGTGCCAGCAGTCCTACAGGGAGGAGCTCCTACGAGCAGTACTTC
CASSPTGRSSYEQYF
>TRBV5-6|TRBD2|NA|TRBJ2-5
TGTGCCAGCAGCTTGGAGGTCCCGGGGGGGACCCAGTACTTC
CASSLEVPGGTQYF
>TRBV6-4|NA|NA|TRBJ1-4
TGTGCCAGCCTAGACGGAGTACTGTTTTTT
CASLDGVLFF
>TRBV29-1|TRBD2|NA|TRBJ2-7
TGCAGCGTTGCAACGAGCGGGAGCGAGCAGTACTTC
CSVATSGSEQYF
>TRBV25-1|TRBD1|NA|TRBJ2-7
TGTGCCAGCAGTGAACCTAGGGACAGTGTTACCTACGAGCAGTACTTC
CASSEPRDSVTYEQYF
>TRBV7-2|NA|NA|TRBJ2-7
TGTGCCAGCAGCTTTGCCAAACCCTACGAGCAGTACTTC
CASSFAKPYEQYF
>TRBV18|NA|NA|TRBJ2-2
TGTGCCAGCTCCCCAGGACAGCCCAGAGAGGGGGAGCTGTTTTTT
CASSPGQPREGELFF
>TRBV14|TRBD2|NA|TRBJ2-3
TGTGCCAGCAGGCTAGCGGGAGGCACAGATACGCAGTATTTT
CASRLAGGTDTQYF
>TRBV30|TRBD1|NA|TRBJ1-3
TGTGCCTGGGGGACAGTTGGAAACACCATATATTTT
CAWGTVGNTIYF
>TRBV6-6|TRBD1|once|TRBJ1-2
TGTGCCAGCAGTCCGACAGGGGACAGAGGCTACACCTTC
CASSPTGDRGYTF
>TRBV10-3|NA|NA|TRBJ2-5
TGTGCCATCAGTGAGAGTCTATCGGAGACCCAGTACTTC
CAISESLSETQYF
>TRBV7-6|NA|NA|TRBJ2-7
TGTGCCAGCAGCTTCGACTTAGGAGGGTCAGAGCAGTACTTC
CASSFDLGGSEQYF
>TRBV27|TRBD1|NA|TRBJ2-5
TGTGCCAGCTCCGGAAGGGACAGGGGTGTGGAGACCCAGTACTTC
CASSGRDRGVETQYF
>TRBV11-2|TRBD2|NA|TRBJ2-1
TGTGCCAGCAGCCCGTCGGGACTAGCGGAGGTGAATGAGCAGTTCTTC
CASSPSGLAEVNEQFF
>TRBV6-1|NA|NA|TRBJ1-5
TGTGCCAGCAGTGATAGGGGCCCCCAGCATTTT
CASSDRGPQHF
>TRBV18|TRBD1|NA|TRBJ2-7
TGTGCCAGCTCACTCCGTGGGGGACAGACCTACGAGCAGTACTTC
CASSLRGGQTYEQYF
>TRBV9|NA|NA|TRBJ1-1
TGTGCCAGCAGCGTGGGGGTATCCTGGGTGAACACTGAAGCTTTCTTT
CASSVGVSWVNTEAFF
>TRBV7-3|TRBD2|NA|TRBJ2-3
TGTGCCAGCAGCCCCGGGACTAGGGTCACAGATACGCAGTATTTT
CASSPGTRVTDTQYF
>TRBV5-1|NA|NA|TRBJ1-5
TGCGCCAGCAGCCTGGGAGGAGGAGGGAGTCAGCCCCAGCATTTT
CASSLGGGGSQPQHF
>TRBV7-9|TRBD1|NA|TRBJ1-1
TGTGCCAGCAGCTCGATCGGGACAGCAGATACTCGGAGTGCTGAAGCTTTCTTT
CASSSIGTADTRSAEAFF
>TRBV5-1|TRBD2|NA|TRBJ2-2
TGCGCCAGCAGCTTCATACTAGCGGGAGCCGGGGAGCTGTTTTTT
CASSFILAGAGELFF
>TRBV9|TRBD2|NA|TRBJ2-1
TGTGCCAGCAGCGTAGAGATTAGCGGGAGGGTTACCTACAATGAGCAGTTCTTC
CASSVEISGRVTYNEQFF
>TRBV2|TRBD1|NA|TRBJ2-7
TGTGCCAGCAGTGTTCGGGACAGTTACGAGCAGTACTTC
CASSVRDSYEQYF